Sequencing of this T cell receptor (beta chain) was carried out in a study of T cell responses to AZD1222 COVID-19 vaccine. The study's findings and limits: Among the donors, most were white British and more were female, and clonal diversity was possibly underestimated. Spike-specific TCRs gained breadth and depth after people received two AZD1222 doses. Spike as a whole was targeted by vaccine-associated CD4 TCRs, dominant at 160-218 and 743-854. Just 5 or 6 AZD1222 recipients tested seropositive at baseline.

The repertoire was sequenced with immunoSEQ multiplex PCR; TCRdb's copy has only in-frame clones and lacks some. Seen here are around 130,000 clones, 80% to 95% observed once, and the top ten hold about 2.1%. As for this clone: The antigen is unknown.

Germline loops: CDR1 SGHTA, CDR2 FQGTGA. There are 14 residues in the CDR3. The ends lost 4 bases at V and 4 bases at J; junction bases unmatched: 6. This sequence was found in an adult who received the AZD1222 COVID-19 vaccine. The chain is built from TRBV7-3 and TRBJ1-1; 7 bases fit TRBD1. The sample consisted of peripheral blood, taken 28 days after the second AZD1222 dose. The CDR3 DNA sequence: TGTGCCAGCAGCTGGAGGACAGGAGGCACTGAAGCTTTCTTT. Protein: CASSWRTGGTEAFF.